These 30 T cell receptor beta chains came from one sample sequenced in a study of T cell responses to AZD1222 COVID-19 vaccine. The protocol was immunoSEQ multiplex PCR, while the TCRdb copy is restricted to in-frame clones and leaves out a portion. The repertoire has approximately 170,000 clones, just over 85% of them found once; the top ten carry under 14%. This material consisted of peripheral blood, taken 28 days after the second AZD1222 dose. The receptors originated from an adult who received the AZD1222 COVID-19 vaccine.

V is TRBV19 and J is TRBJ1-6; D not resolved. This CDR3 contains 15 residues. Germline CDR1 LNHDA, CDR2 SQIVND (reference sequence). The ends were cut back, 3 bases at V and 8 bases at J, with 14 bases in the middle. CDR3 region: CASSMQQDGDSPLHF. CDR3 sequence (DNA): TGTGCCAGTAGTATGCAGCAGGACGGAGATTCACCCCTCCACTTT. The variable domain in full, completed from reference TRBV19 and TRBJ1-6, reads DGGITQSPKYLFRKEGQNVTLSCEQNLNHDAMYWYRQDPGQGLRLIYYSQIVNDFQKGDIAEGYSVSREKKESFPLTVTSAQKNPTAFYLCASSMQQDGDSPLHFGNGTRLTVT.

V gene TRBV10-3 combines with J gene TRBJ2-5, with TRBD2 matching over 9 bases. Looked up from germline, CDR1 is ENHRY and CDR2 is SYGVKD. Trimming at V came to 7 bases and at J to 5 bases, leaving 8 bases not matched to a gene. The CDR3 length is 14 residues. CDR3 nucleotides: TGTGCCATCAATGGCGGGGGGGGCCTGGAGACCCAGTACTTC. The encoded protein is CAINGGGGLETQYF.

CDR3 sequence reads: CASSSLSGTGNEKLFF. For the CDR3, the DNA is TGTGCCAGCAGTTCTCTATCCGGGACAGGGAATGAAAAACTGTTTTTT. This chain joins TRBV28 and TRBJ1-4; TRBD1 matches at 9 bases. This CDR3 has 16 amino acids. Germline CDR1 and CDR2: MDHEN and SYDVKM. V lost 4 bases, J lost 5 bases, and 8 bases stayed unmatched.

The chain recombines TRBV5-5 with TRBJ1-4; D unresolved. Germline-derived CDR1 and CDR2 are SGHKS and YYEKEE (reference sequence). The CDR3 extends over 14 amino acids. V gave up 0 bases and J gave up 4 bases, with 7 bases separating them. The CDR3 loop is CASSLGDINEKLFF. The DNA for the CDR3 is TGTGCCAGCAGCTTGGGCGACATTAATGAAAAACTGTTTTTT. Variable domain in full (rest from reference TRBV5-5 and TRBJ1-4): DAGVTQSPTHLIKTRGQQVTLRCSPISGHKSVSWYQQVLGQGPQFIFQYYEKEERGRGNFPDRFSARQFPNYSSELNVNALLLGDSALYLCASSLGDINEKLFFGSGTQLSVL.

This sequence joins TRBV13 and TRBJ1-6; D might be TRBD1 (5 bases). CDR1 PRHDT and CDR2 FYEKMQ come from the germline V gene (reference sequence). V was shortened by 1 base and J by 7 bases, with 11 bases between the two germline ends. The CDR3 totals 15 residues. CDR3 region: CASSLEQRGNSPLHF. The DNA for the CDR3 is TGTGCCAGCAGCTTAGAGCAGAGGGGAAATTCACCCCTCCACTTT.

In DNA, the CDR3 is TGTGCCAGCAGCCCGGGGACAGGGCGAACCCTCGAGCAGTACTTC. Translated: CASSPGTGRTLEQYF. V gene TRBV5-6 combines with J gene TRBJ2-7; 9 bases are a match to TRBD1. The CDR3 spans 15 residues. Germline-derived CDR1 and CDR2 are SGHDT and YYEEEE. V was pared by 4 bases and J by 6 bases, with 11 bases of the junction left unmatched.

This clone was counted once. The rearrangement joins TRBV9 to TRBJ1-4; 8 nucleotides agree with TRBD1. In germline, CDR1 is SGDLS, CDR2 YYNGEE. Trimming removed 4 bases from V and 2 bases from J; junction bases left unmatched: 4. This CDR3 has 15 residues. This CDR3 is CASSPRQGTNEKLFF. In DNA, the CDR3 is TGTGCCAGCAGCCCCCGACAGGGGACTAATGAAAAACTGTTTTTT.

The chain recombines TRBV13 with TRBJ1-3; D ambiguous. This CDR3 is 14 amino acids long. Trimming stripped 4 bases from V and 2 bases from J, with 9 bases between. Germline V gene lookup returns CDR1 PRHDT and CDR2 FYEKMQ (reference sequence). The chain's CDR3 is CASSSSTAGNTIYF. The DNA of the CDR3 is TGTGCCAGCAGCTCCTCTACAGCTGGAAACACCATATATTTT.

The chain joins TRBV5-5 to TRBJ2-3; D is unresolved. The CDR3 runs 14 residues. CDR1 SGHKS and CDR2 YYEKEE come from the germline V gene (reference sequence). V was cut by 6 bases and J by 0 bases, with 11 bases left in between. The CDR3: CASKAALSTDTQYF. CDR3 bases: TGTGCCAGCAAGGCGGCCCTGAGCACAGATACGCAGTATTTT. Supplemented by reference TRBV5-5 and TRBJ2-3, the full variable domain reads DAGVTQSPTHLIKTRGQQVTLRCSPISGHKSVSWYQQVLGQGPQFIFQYYEKEERGRGNFPDRFSARQFPNYSSELNVNALLLGDSALYLCASKAALSTDTQYFGPGTRLTVL.

V and J are TRBV5-1 and TRBJ2-3; 8 bases are a match to TRBD2. From germline, CDR1 is SGHRS and CDR2 YFSETQ. The CDR3 length is 16 residues. Unmatched junction bases numbered 6, after V lost 3 bases and J lost 0 bases. The DNA of the CDR3 is TGCGCCAGCAGCTACGGAGCGGGGGCAAGCACAGATACGCAGTATTTT. This codes for CASSYGAGASTDTQYF.

The rearrangement links TRBV4-2 to TRBJ2-2; no firm D call. Trimming pared 1 base from V and 4 bases from J, leaving 7 bases between. Germline CDR1 reads LGHNA; CDR2 reads YNFKEQ. The CDR3 runs to 14 residues. The CDR3 reads CASSQAWGTGELFF. DNA for the CDR3: TGTGCCAGCAGCCAAGCGTGGGGCACCGGGGAGCTGTTTTTT.

V is TRBV18 and J is TRBJ1-6; the D gene is possibly TRBD1 (5 bases). V dropped 3 bases and J dropped 6 bases, with 18 bases sitting between them. Germline loops: CDR1 KGHSH, CDR2 LQKENI. The CDR3 runs 17 residues. CDR3 in amino acids: CASSPLGGGVGNSPLHF. CDR3 nucleotide sequence: TGTGCCAGCTCACCCCTAGGTGGGGGAGTAGGTAATTCACCCCTCCACTTT.

This clone showed up just once. The rearrangement links TRBV7-3 to TRBJ1-1, with 8 bases aligning to TRBD1. The CDR3 is 15 residues long. The germline V gene encodes CDR1 SGHTA and CDR2 FQGTGA. The junction had 6 bases not matched to a gene; V was cut back by 5 bases and J by 1 base. The CDR3 sequence is CASSLGQGGNTEAFF. The CDR3 nucleotides read TGTGCCAGCAGCCTCGGACAGGGCGGGAACACTGAAGCTTTCTTT.

The J gene is TRBJ2-3, the V gene TRBV3-1 (or the pseudogene TRBV3-2), with 13 nucleotides matching TRBD2. After removal of 4 bases from V and 7 bases from J, the junction contained 20 bases not matched to a gene. The CDR3 has 20 residues. Per germline, CDR1 LGHDT and CDR2 YNNKEL (reference sequence). CDR3 nucleotides: TGTGCCAGCAGCCCCAGAGGACTAGCGGGGGCCCCATGGCCCGAGTATACGCAGTATTTT. Translation: CASSPRGLAGAPWPEYTQYF.

The chain combines TRBV18 with TRBJ1-2, with D unresolved. The CDR3 is 12 residues long. V was cut by 3 bases and J by 6 bases, with 8 bases left in between. Germline V lookup: CDR1 KGHSH, CDR2 LQKENI. CDR3 bases: TGTGCCAGCTCACCGAAAGGGAATGGCTACACCTTC. This sequence encodes CASSPKGNGYTF.

The chain links TRBV10-3 to TRBJ1-3, with 7 bases fitting TRBD1. This CDR3 has 18 amino acids. In germline, CDR1 is ENHRY, CDR2 SYGVKD. V trimming: 6 bases; J trimming: 4 bases; junction bases outside the gene matches: 18. The CDR3 loop is CAIRSRDSGMGRGNTIYF. DNA of the CDR3: TGTGCCATCAGAAGCCGGGACAGCGGGATGGGGAGGGGAAACACCATATATTTT.

The chain uses TRBV25-1 and TRBJ2-5; 7 positions agree with TRBD1. Looked up from germline, CDR1 is MGHDK and CDR2 is SYGVNS. This CDR3 spans 14 amino acids. V gave up 6 bases and J gave up 4 bases; unmatched junction bases: 8. CDR3 sequence reads: CASRPDRVGETQYF. CDR3 nucleotide sequence: TGTGCCAGCAGGCCCGACAGGGTTGGAGAGACCCAGTACTTC. The full variable domain, its missing parts supplied by reference TRBV25-1 and TRBJ2-5, is EADIYQTPRYLVIGTGKKITLECSQTMGHDKMYWYQQDPGMELHLIHYSYGVNSTEKGDLSSESTVSRIRTEHFPLTLESARPSHTSQYLCASRPDRVGETQYFGPGTRLLVL.

V usage is TRBV19 and J usage is TRBJ2-2; D assignment may be TRBD1 or TRBD2 (7 bases each). CDR1 and CDR2 from the germline V gene are LNHDA and SQIVND (reference sequence). The CDR3 is 16 amino acids. Trimming shortened V by 3 bases and J by 3 bases, and 14 bases separated the two germline ends. CDR3 nucleotide sequence: TGTGCCAGTAGTATTGGGGAGGGGGCCCACACCGGGGAGCTGTTTTTT. Protein sequence: CASSIGEGAHTGELFF.

This clone was counted once. This chain joins TRBV12-5 and TRBJ1-5; no firm D call. Germline V gene data show CDR1 as LGHNT and CDR2 as FRNRAP. V dropped 6 bases and J dropped 3 bases, with 3 bases sitting between them. The CDR3 extends over 11 amino acids. The DNA of the CDR3 is TGTGCTAGTGGGGACAATCAGCCCCAGCATTTT. This translates into CASGDNQPQHF.

The chain is built from TRBV5-1 and TRBJ1-5; D remains unclear. This CDR3 has 17 amino acids. V dropped 3 bases and J dropped 3 bases, with 19 bases sitting between them. The germline CDR1 and CDR2 sequences are SGHRS and YFSETQ. In DNA, the CDR3 is TGCGCCAGCAGCTGGCCCCCTAGGGAAACCCTCAATCAGCCCCAGCATTTT. Its protein product is CASSWPPRETLNQPQHF.

The rearrangement joins TRBV9 to TRBJ1-1; 7 bases are shared with TRBD1. CDR3 length: 15 amino acids. CDR1 is SGDLS and CDR2 is YYNGEE in the germline V gene. With V trimmed by 0 bases and J by 2 bases, 4 bases remained unmatched. The CDR3 DNA follows: TGTGCCAGCAGCGTAGATGGACAGGCAAACACTGAAGCTTTCTTT. Translated: CASSVDGQANTEAFF.

The V and J genes are TRBV19 and TRBJ1-5; 8 bases align to TRBD1. CDR3 size: 13 residues. Germline CDR1 is LNHDA and CDR2 is SQIVND (reference sequence). Unmatched junction bases numbered 9, after V lost 9 bases and J lost 8 bases. CDR3 loop: CASTQTGAEPQHF. The CDR3 coding sequence is TGTGCCAGCACCCAGACAGGGGCAGAGCCCCAGCATTTT. Filled out from reference TRBV19 and TRBJ1-5, the complete variable domain reads DGGITQSPKYLFRKEGQNVTLSCEQNLNHDAMYWYRQDPGQGLRLIYYSQIVNDFQKGDIAEGYSVSREKKESFPLTVTSAQKNPTAFYLCASTQTGAEPQHFGDGTRLSIL.

This clone has more than one count but fewer than ten. The chain employs TRBV19 and TRBJ2-1; 12 bases fit TRBD2. Unmatched junction bases numbered 10, after V lost 2 bases and J lost 8 bases. Germline V gene sequence: CDR1 LNHDA, CDR2 SQIVND (reference sequence). The CDR3 consists of 17 residues. The DNA for the CDR3 is TGTGCCAGTAGTATAACCCGGCTAGCGGGGGGGCCACATGAGCAGTTCTTC. Translating gives CASSITRLAGGPHEQFF.

This sequence joins TRBV6-1 and TRBJ1-5; 8 bases fit TRBD1. The junction had 12 bases not matched to a gene; V was cut back by 7 bases and J by 7 bases. CDR1 and CDR2 (germline): MNHNS, SASEGT. The CDR3 totals 15 residues. The CDR3 region has the DNA TGTGCCAGCACCCTGCGGACAGGGCAACGGCAGCCCCAGCATTTT. This translates into CASTLRTGQRQPQHF.

V is TRBV7-2 and J is TRBJ2-5; 9 bases are a match to TRBD1. V lost 5 bases and J lost 1; bases outside the gene matches: 5. CDR1 SGHTA and CDR2 FQGNSA come from the germline V gene. This CDR3 has 15 residues. CDR3 nucleotide sequence: TGTGCCAGCAGCCTTGGACAGGGGCCCCAAGAGACCCAGTACTTC. Residues: CASSLGQGPQETQYF.

This chain links TRBV4-3 with TRBJ1-5; D call uncertain. The CDR3 is made up of 15 amino acids. Trimming removed 0 bases at V and 3 bases at J, with 9 bases between. Germline CDR1 reads LGHNA; CDR2 reads YSLEER. The CDR3 region has the DNA TGCGCCAGCAGCCAAGAATTAAGCTACAATCAGCCCCAGCATTTT. Translation gives CASSQELSYNQPQHF.

This sequence joins TRBV20-1 and TRBJ2-7; D is perhaps TRBD1 (7 bases). The V end was cut by 4 bases, the J end by 6 bases, with 10 bases between. The CDR3 spans 11 residues. Germline V lookup: CDR1 DFQATT, CDR2 SNEGSKA (reference sequence). DNA of the CDR3: TGCAGTGCTAACAGGGGAGGCGAGCAGTACTTC. Protein product: CSANRGGEQYF.

This clone has just a few counts. The chain combines TRBV4-2 with TRBJ1-2, with D maybe TRBD1 (5 bases). Germline V gives CDR1 LGHNA, CDR2 YNFKEQ. The CDR3 spans 14 residues. The V and J ends lost 3 bases and 8 bases respectively, with 16 bases between them. The chain's CDR3 is CASSHVRGEEGYTF. In DNA form, the CDR3 reads TGTGCCAGCAGCCATGTAAGAGGGGAGGAGGGCTACACCTTC.

The rearrangement links TRBV28 to TRBJ2-7, with D perhaps TRBD1 (5 bases). The V gene's germline CDR1 is MDHEN and CDR2 SYDVKM. V was cut by 7 bases and J by 2 bases, with 15 bases left in between. This CDR3 has 14 residues. The CDR3 loop is CASTVTGTTYEQYF. CDR3 DNA sequence: TGTGCCAGCACCGTAACAGGTACGACCTACGAGCAGTACTTC.

This rearrangement joins TRBV4-2 to TRBJ1-4; no clear D. The V gene's germline CDR1 is LGHNA and CDR2 YNFKEQ. The CDR3 has 16 residues. The V end was cut by 0 bases, the J end by 7 bases, with 15 bases between. This CDR3 is CASSQEQAPPGEKLFF. The CDR3 DNA sequence: TGTGCCAGCAGCCAAGAGCAGGCTCCCCCGGGTGAAAAACTGTTTTTT.